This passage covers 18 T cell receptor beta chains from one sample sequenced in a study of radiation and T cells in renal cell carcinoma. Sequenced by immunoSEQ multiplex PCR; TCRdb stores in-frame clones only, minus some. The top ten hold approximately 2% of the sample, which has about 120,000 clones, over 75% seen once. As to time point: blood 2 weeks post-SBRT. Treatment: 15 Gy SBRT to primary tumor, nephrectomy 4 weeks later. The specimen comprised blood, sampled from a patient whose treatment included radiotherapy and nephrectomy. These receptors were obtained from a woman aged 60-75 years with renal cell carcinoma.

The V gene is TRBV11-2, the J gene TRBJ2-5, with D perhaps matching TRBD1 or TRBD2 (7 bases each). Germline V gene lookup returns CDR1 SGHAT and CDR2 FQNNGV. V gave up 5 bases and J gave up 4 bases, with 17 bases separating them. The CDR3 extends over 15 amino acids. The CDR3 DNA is TGTGCCAGCAGCCAGAACAGGGGAGGGACAGAGACCCAGTACTTC. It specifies CASSQNRGGTETQYF.

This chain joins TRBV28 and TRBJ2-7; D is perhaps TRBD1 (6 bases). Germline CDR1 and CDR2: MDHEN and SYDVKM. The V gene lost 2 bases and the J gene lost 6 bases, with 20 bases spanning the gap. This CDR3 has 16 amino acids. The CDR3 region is CASSLNYQGSTPEQYF. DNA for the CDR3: TGTGCCAGCAGTTTAAACTACCAGGGGTCTACTCCCGAGCAGTACTTC.

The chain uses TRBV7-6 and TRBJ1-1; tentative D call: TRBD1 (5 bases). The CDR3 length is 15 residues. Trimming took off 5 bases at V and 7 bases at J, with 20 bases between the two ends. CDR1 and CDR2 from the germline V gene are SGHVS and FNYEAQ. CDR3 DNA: TGTGCCAGCAGCATACGCCCGGGGACCCCGAGTGAAGCTTTCTTT. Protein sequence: CASSIRPGTPSEAFF.

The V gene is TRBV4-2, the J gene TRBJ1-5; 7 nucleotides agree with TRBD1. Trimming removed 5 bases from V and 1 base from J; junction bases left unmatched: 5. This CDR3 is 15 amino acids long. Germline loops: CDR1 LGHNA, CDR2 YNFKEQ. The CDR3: CASSRGDRSNQPQHF. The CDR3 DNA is TGTGCCAGCAGCAGAGGGGACAGAAGCAATCAGCCCCAGCATTTT.

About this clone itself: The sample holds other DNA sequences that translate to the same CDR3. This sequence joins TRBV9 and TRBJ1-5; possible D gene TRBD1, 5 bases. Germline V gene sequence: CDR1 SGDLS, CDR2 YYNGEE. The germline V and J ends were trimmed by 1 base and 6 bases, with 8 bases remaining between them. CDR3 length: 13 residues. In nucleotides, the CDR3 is TGTGCCAGCAGCGTATGGGGGGGTCAGCCCCAGCATTTT. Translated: CASSVWGGQPQHF.

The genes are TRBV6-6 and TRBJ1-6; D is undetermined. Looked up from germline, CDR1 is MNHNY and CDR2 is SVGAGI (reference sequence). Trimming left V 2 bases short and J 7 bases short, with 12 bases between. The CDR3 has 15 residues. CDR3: CASSYLQTWNSPLHF. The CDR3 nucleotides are TGTGCCAGCAGTTACCTCCAAACCTGGAATTCACCCCTCCACTTT.

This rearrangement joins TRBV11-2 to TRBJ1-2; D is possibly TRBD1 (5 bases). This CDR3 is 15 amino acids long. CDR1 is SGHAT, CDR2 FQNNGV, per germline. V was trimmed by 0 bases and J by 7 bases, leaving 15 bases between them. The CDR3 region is CASSLDPFGAVGYTF. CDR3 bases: TGTGCCAGCAGCTTAGATCCTTTTGGGGCAGTTGGCTACACCTTC.

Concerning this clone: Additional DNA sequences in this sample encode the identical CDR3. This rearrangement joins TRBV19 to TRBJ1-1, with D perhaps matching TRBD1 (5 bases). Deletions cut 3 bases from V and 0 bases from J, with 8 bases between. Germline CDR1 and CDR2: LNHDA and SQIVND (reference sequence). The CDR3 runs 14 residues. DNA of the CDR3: TGTGCCAGTAGTATTGGGGGGATGAACACTGAAGCTTTCTTT. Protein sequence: CASSIGGMNTEAFF.

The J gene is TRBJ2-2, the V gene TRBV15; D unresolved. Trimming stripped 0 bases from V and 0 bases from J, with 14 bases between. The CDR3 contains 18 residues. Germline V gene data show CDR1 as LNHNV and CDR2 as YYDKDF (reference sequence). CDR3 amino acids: CATSRDWAGTANTGELFF. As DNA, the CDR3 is TGTGCCACCAGCAGAGATTGGGCAGGTACCGCGAACACCGGGGAGCTGTTTTTT.

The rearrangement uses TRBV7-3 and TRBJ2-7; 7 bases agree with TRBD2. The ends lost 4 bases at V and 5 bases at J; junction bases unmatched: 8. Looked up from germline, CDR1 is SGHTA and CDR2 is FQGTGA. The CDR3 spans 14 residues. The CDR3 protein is CASSSWRENNEQYF. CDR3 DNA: TGTGCCAGCAGCTCCTGGCGGGAGAACAACGAGCAGTACTTC.

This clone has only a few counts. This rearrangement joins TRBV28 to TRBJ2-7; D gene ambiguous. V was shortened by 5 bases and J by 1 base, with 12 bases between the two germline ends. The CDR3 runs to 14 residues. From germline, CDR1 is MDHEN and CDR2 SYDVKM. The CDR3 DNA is TGTGCCAGCAGTCCTTACAGTACTTCCTACGAGCAGTACTTC. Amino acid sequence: CASSPYSTSYEQYF.

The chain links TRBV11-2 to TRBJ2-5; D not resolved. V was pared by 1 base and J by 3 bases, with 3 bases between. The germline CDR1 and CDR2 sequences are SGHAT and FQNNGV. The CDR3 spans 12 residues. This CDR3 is CASSLGEETQYF. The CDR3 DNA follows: TGTGCCAGCAGCTTAGGCGAAGAGACCCAGTACTTC.

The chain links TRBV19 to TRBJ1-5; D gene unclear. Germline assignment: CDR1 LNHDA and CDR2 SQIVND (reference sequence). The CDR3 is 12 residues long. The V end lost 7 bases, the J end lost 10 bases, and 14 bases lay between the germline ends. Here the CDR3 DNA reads TGTGCCAGTACCCAACGTGGCGATCCCCAGCATTTT. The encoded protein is CASTQRGDPQHF.

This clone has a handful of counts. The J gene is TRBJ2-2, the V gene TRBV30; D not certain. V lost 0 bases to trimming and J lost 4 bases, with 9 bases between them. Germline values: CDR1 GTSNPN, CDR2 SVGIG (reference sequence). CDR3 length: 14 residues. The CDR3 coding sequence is TGTGCCTGGAGTGTGGATGGGGTCACCGGGGAGCTGTTTTTT. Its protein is CAWSVDGVTGELFF.

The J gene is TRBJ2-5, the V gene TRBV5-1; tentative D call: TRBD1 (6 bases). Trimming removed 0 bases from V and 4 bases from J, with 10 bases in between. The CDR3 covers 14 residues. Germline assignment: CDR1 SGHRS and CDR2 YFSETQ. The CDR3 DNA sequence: TGCGCCAGCAGCTTGGCCCTAGGGGGAGAGACCCAGTACTTC. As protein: CASSLALGGETQYF.

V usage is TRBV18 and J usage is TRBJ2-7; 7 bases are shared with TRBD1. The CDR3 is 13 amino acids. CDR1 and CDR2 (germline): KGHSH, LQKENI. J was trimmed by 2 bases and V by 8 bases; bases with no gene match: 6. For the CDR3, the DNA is TGTGCCAGCAACCACGACAGGGCCTACGAGCAGTACTTC. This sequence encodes CASNHDRAYEQYF.

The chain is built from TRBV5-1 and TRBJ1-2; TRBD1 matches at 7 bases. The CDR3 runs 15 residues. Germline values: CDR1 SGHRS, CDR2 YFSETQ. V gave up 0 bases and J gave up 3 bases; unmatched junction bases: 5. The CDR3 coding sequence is TGCGCCAGCAGCTTGGGACAGGGTTACCACTATGGCTACACCTTC. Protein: CASSLGQGYHYGYTF.

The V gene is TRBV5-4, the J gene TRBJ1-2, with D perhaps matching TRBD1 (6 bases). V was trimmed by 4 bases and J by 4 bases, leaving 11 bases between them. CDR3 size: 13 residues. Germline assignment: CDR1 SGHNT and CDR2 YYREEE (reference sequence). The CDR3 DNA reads TGTGCCAGCAGCCTTACAGGGTCCTATGGCTACACCTTC. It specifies CASSLTGSYGYTF.